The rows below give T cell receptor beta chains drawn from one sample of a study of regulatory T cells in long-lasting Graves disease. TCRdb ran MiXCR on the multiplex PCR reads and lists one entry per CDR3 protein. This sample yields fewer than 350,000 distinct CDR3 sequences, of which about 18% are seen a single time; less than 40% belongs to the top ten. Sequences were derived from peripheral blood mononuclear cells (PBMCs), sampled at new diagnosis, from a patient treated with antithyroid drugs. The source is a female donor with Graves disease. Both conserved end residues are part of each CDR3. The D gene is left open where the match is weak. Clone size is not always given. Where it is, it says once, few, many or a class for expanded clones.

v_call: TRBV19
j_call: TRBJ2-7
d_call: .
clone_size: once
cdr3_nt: TGTGCCAGTATGGGAGGTGAGAGCTACGAGCAGTACTTC
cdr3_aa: CASMGGESYEQYF

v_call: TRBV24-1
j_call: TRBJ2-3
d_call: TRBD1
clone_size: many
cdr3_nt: TGTGCCACCAGTCGGGACAGAAATACGCAGTATTTT
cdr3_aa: CATSRDRNTQYF

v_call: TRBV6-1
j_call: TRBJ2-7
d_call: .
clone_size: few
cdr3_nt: TGTGCCAGCAGCGACAGCGGAAAGGACCACGAGCAGTACTTC
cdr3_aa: CASSDSGKDHEQYF

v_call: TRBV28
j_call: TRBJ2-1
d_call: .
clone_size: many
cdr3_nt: TGTGCCAGCAGTTCAACCCGGGACGTCGGCTCCTACAATGAGCAGTTCTTC
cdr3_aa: CASSSTRDVGSYNEQFF

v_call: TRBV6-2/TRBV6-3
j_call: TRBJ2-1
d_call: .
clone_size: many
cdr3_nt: TGTGCCAGCAGTGGACTACGACGGGAGCGATACAATGAGCAGTTCTTC
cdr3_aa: CASSGLRRERYNEQFF

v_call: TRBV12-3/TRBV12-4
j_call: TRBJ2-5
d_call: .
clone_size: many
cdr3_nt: TGTGCCAGCAGTCCGAGCAGGGGTTCCAACCAAGAGACCCAGTACTTC
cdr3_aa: CASSPSRGSNQETQYF

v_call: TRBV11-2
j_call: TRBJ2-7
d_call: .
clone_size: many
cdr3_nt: TGTGCCAGCAGCTTAGGTCTAGATGTCTACGAGCAGTACTTC
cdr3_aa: CASSLGLDVYEQYF

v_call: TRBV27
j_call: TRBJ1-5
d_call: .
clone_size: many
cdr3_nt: TGTGCCAGCAGCCGCGGAGGAGGGAGCAATCAGCCCCAGCATTTT
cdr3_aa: CASSRGGGSNQPQHF

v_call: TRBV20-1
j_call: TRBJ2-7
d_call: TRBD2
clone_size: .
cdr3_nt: TGCAGTGCTCCCCTGGGGACTAGTGCCTACGAGCAGTACTTC
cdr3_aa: CSAPLGTSAYEQYF

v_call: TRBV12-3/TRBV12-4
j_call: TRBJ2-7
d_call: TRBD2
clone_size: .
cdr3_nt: TGTGCCAGCAGCGCTAGGGCGGGAGTCCTACTGGAGCAGTACTTC
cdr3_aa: CASSARAGVLLEQYF

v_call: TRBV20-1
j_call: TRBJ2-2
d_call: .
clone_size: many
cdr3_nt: TGCAGTGTCGAAGGGACGAACACCGGGGAGCTGTTTTTT
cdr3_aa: CSVEGTNTGELFF

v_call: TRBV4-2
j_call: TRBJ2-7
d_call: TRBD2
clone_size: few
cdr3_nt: TGTGCCAGCAGCCAAGGGGATCTAGCGGGAGGGGATTACGAGCAGTACTTC
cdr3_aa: CASSQGDLAGGDYEQYF

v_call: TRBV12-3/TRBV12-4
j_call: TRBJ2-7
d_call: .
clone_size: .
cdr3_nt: TGTGCCAGCAGTTTTAGTCCCTGGCAGCGGCAGTACTTC
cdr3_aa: CASSFSPWQRQYF

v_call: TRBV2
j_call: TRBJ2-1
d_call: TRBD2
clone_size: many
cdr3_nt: TGTGCCGCCGGGCTAGCGGGCTACAATGAGCAGTTCTTC
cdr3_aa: CAAGLAGYNEQFF

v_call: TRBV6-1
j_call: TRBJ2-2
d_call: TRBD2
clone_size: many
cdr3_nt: TGTGCCAGCAGTCTAATAGCGGGAGTGTTAGGGACCGGGGAGCTGTTTTTT
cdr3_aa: CASSLIAGVLGTGELFF

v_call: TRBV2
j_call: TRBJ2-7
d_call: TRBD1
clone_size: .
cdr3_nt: TGTGCCAGCTCTCGGGACAGGGGGTCGGGCGAGCAGTACTTC
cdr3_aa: CASSRDRGSGEQYF

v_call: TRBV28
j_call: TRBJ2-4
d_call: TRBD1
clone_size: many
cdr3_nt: TGTGCCAGCAGTTTCAGGGGCAGGGGGAACATTCAGTACTTC
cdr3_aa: CASSFRGRGNIQYF

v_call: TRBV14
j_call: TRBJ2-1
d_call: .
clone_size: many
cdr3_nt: TGTGCCAGCAGCCAATTAACTGAGCAGTTCTTC
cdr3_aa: CASSQLTEQFF

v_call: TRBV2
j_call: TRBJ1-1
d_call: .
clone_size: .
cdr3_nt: TGTGCCAGCCTACGGGAGTCAAACACTGAAGCTTTCTTT
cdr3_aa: CASLRESNTEAFF

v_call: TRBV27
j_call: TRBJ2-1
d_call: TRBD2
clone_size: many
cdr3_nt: TGTGCCAGCAGTCCCCCCGCGGGAGCGGCCTACAATGAGCAGTTCTTC
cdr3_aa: CASSPPAGAAYNEQFF

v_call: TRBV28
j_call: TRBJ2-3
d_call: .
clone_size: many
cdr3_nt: TGTGCCACCCAACCCGGGACAACCTCCACAGATACGCAGTATTTT
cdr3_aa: CATQPGTTSTDTQYF

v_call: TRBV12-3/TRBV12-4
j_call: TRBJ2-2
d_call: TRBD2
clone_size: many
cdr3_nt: TGTGCCAGCAGTTTTTTTAGTTTGAGACCTCGGGGGGGGACCGGGGAGCTGTTTTTT
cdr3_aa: CASSFFSLRPRGGTGELFF

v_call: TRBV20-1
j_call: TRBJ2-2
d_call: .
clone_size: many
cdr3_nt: TGCAGTGCTAGAGATTCTGGCGAGAGTACCGGGGAGCTGTTTTTT
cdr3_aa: CSARDSGESTGELFF

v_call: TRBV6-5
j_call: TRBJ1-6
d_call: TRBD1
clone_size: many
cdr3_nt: TGTGCCAGCAGTTACACCTATAGACAGGGTAGAGGCTCACCCCTCCACTTT
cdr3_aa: CASSYTYRQGRGSPLHF

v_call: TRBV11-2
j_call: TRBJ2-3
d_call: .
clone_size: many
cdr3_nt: TGTGCCAGCAGATCCGGGACAAGAGATACGCAGTATTTT
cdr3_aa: CASRSGTRDTQYF

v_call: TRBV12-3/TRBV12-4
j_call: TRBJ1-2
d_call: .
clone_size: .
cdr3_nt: TGTGCCAGCAGTTTGAGGGTATACTATGGCTACACCTTC
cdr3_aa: CASSLRVYYGYTF

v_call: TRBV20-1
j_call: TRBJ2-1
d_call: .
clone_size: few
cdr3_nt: TGCAGTGCTAGAGATCTATCGGGAAGCTCCTACAATGAGCAGTTCTTC
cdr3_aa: CSARDLSGSSYNEQFF

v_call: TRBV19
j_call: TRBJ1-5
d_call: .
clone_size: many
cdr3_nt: TGTGCCAGTAGTAGGCCTTCTAGCAATCAGCCCCAGCATTTT
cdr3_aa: CASSRPSSNQPQHF

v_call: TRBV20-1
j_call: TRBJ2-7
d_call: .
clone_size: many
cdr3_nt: TGCAGTGCTAGAGAACACGGACCGCTCTACGAGCAGTACTTC
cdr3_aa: CSAREHGPLYEQYF

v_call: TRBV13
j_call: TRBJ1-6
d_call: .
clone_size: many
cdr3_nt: TGTGCCAGCAGCTTAGAGAGAAGCTCCTATAATTCACCCCTCCACTTT
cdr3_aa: CASSLERSSYNSPLHF

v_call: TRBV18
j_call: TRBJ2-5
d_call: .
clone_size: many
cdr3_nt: TGTGCCAGCTCACCGGCCCCCGTCCAAGAGACCCAGTACTTC
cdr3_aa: CASSPAPVQETQYF

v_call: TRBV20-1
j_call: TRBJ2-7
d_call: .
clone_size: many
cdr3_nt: TGCAGTGCTAGGGACTTCCGCTCCTACGAGCAGTACTTC
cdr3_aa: CSARDFRSYEQYF

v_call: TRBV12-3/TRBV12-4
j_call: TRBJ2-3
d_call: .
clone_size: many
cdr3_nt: TGTGCCAGCCGATTCACAGATACGCAGTATTTT
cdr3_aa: CASRFTDTQYF

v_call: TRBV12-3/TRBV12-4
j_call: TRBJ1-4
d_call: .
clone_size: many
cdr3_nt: TGTGCCAGCAGAACAGATGAAAAACTGTTTTTT
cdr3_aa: CASRTDEKLFF

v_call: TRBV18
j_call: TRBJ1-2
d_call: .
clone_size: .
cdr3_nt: TGTGCCAGCTCACCACGGGGGGCAAACAACTATGGCTACACCTTC
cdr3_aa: CASSPRGANNYGYTF

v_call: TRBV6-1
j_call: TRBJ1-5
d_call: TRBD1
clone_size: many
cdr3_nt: TGTGCCAGCAGGTCCGGGACAGGGGGTCAGCCCCAGCATTTT
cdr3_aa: CASRSGTGGQPQHF